This is a list of T cell receptor beta chains from one sample in a study of technical replicates of blood from a few donors. The repertoire was sequenced with immunoSEQ multiplex PCR; TCRdb's copy has only in-frame clones and lacks some. The sample carries 55,000 to 60,000 clones, 85% to 95% recorded once. Material for sequencing was PBMCs. The source is a human donor in good health. Some clones in this sample may be carry-over from other donors' samples. Both conserved end residues are part of each CDR3. A D gene is named only where the DNA matches it firmly. Clone size is shown for a subset of rows, as once, few, many or a class of expanded clone.

size	V	J	D	CDR3	DNA
once	TRBV7-2	TRBJ2-3	TRBD2	CASSRPLAGPFTDTQYF	TGTGCCAGCAGCCGACCCCTAGCGGGACCCTTCACAGATACGCAGTATTTT
.	TRBV5-6	TRBJ2-5	TRBD2	CASSFRLAGGQRTQYF	TGTGCCAGCAGCTTCCGACTAGCGGGGGGTCAAAGGACCCAGTACTTC
.	TRBV5-6	TRBJ2-7	TRBD1	CASSRGQGQGQYF	TGTGCCAGCAGCAGGGGACAGGGCCAAGGGCAGTACTTC
.	TRBV6-5	TRBJ2-7	.	CASSRTAGTYEQYF	TGTGCCAGCAGCAGGACAGCGGGGACCTACGAGCAGTACTTC
.	TRBV10-3	TRBJ1-2	TRBD1	CAISAGQGSGYTF	TGTGCCATCAGCGCGGGACAGGGGTCTGGCTACACCTTC
.	TRBV4-1	TRBJ2-1	TRBD2	CASSPELHTSGGADEQFF	TGCGCCAGCAGCCCAGAACTCCATACTAGCGGGGGGGCGGATGAGCAGTTCTTC
.	TRBV28	TRBJ1-5	.	CASSPSVQPQHF	TGTGCCAGCAGTCCCTCGGTGCAGCCCCAGCATTTT
once	TRBV7-2	TRBJ1-2	.	CASSLARFDYGYTF	TGTGCCAGCAGCTTAGCCAGGTTTGACTATGGCTACACCTTC
.	TRBV9	TRBJ1-1	.	CASSAGLQNTEAFF	TGTGCCAGCAGCGCGGGACTGCAGAACACTGAAGCTTTCTTT
once	TRBV7-3	TRBJ2-7	TRBD1	CASSPQAGTGAYEQYF	TGTGCCAGCAGCCCACAGGCCGGGACAGGGGCCTACGAGCAGTACTTC
.	TRBV11-2	TRBJ2-3	.	CASSPYHRSTDTQYF	TGTGCCAGCAGCCCCTATCACAGGTCCACAGATACGCAGTATTTT
once	TRBV6-1	TRBJ2-7	.	CASSSSRWTNYEQYF	TGTGCCAGCAGCTCCTCCCGGTGGACTAACTACGAGCAGTACTTC
.	TRBV6-5	TRBJ2-7	.	CARDSRTYEQYF	TGTGCCAGGGACAGTCGGACCTACGAGCAGTACTTC
once	TRBV19	TRBJ1-2	.	CASRGTGGSYGYTF	TGTGCCAGTAGAGGAACGGGGGGTTCCTATGGCTACACCTTC
.	TRBV18	TRBJ1-1	.	CASSPQGMNTEAFF	TGTGCCAGCTCACCTCAGGGAATGAACACTGAAGCTTTCTTT
.	TRBV9	TRBJ1-2	.	CASSGEGANYGYTF	TGTGCCAGCAGCGGCGAGGGAGCTAACTATGGCTACACCTTC
.	TRBV7-9	TRBJ2-1	.	CASSLRRVDNEQFF	TGTGCCAGCAGCTTACGGAGGGTTGACAATGAGCAGTTCTTC
.	TRBV27	TRBJ2-1	TRBD2	CASSQGETSGWGEQFF	TGTGCCAGCAGCCAAGGGGAGACTAGCGGGTGGGGTGAGCAGTTCTTC
.	TRBV14	TRBJ2-2	.	CASSQRPGLLEELFF	TGTGCCAGCAGCCAACGCCCTGGACTCCTGGAGGAGCTGTTTTTT
.	TRBV6-1	TRBJ2-5	TRBD2	CASSELWRGKETQYF	TGTGCCAGCAGTGAACTGTGGCGGGGGAAAGAGACCCAGTACTTC
.	TRBV5-5	TRBJ1-2	.	CASSLDYRVTIVYGYTF	TGTGCCAGCAGCTTGGATTACAGGGTGACCATCGTCTATGGCTACACCTTC
.	TRBV29-1	TRBJ1-2	TRBD1	CSVEDTGGHGYTF	TGCAGCGTTGAAGACACAGGGGGCCATGGCTACACCTTC